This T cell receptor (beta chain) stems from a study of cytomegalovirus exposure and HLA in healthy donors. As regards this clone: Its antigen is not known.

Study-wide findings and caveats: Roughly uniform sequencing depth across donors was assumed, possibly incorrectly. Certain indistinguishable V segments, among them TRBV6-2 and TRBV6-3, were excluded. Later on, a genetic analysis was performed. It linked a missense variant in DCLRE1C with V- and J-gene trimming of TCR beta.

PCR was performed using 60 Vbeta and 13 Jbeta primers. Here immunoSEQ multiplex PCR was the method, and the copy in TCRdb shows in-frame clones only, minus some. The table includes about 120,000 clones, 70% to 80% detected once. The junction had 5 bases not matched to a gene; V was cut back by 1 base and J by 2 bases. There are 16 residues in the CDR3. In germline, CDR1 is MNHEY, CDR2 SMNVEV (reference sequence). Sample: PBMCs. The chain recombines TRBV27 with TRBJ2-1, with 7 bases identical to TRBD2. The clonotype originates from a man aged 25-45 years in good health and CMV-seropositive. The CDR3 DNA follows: TGTGCCAGCAGTTTATTGGGGACTACTACCTACAATGAGCAGTTCTTC. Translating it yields CASSLLGTTTYNEQFF.